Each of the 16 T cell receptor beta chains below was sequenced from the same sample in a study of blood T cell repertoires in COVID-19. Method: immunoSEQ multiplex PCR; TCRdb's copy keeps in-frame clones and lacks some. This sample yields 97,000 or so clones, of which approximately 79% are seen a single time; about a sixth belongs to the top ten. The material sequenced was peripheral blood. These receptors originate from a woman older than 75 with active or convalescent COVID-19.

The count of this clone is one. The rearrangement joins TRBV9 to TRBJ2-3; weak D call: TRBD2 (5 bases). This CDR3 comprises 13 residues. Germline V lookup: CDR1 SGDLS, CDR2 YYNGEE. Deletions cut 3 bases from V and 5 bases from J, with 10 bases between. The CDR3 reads CASSDGAGDTQYF. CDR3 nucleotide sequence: TGTGCCAGCAGCGACGGCGCGGGAGATACGCAGTATTTT.

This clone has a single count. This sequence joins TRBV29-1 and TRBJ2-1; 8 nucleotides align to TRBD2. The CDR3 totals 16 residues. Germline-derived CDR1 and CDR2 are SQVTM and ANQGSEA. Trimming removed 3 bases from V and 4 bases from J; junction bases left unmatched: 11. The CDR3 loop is CSVEAVGGGIYNEQFF. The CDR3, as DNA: TGCAGCGTTGAGGCGGTCGGGGGGGGCATATACAATGAGCAGTTCTTC.

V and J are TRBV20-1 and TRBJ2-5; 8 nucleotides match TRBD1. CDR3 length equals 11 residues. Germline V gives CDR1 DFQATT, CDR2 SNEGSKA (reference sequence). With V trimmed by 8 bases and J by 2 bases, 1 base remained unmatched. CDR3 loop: CSYRGQETQYF. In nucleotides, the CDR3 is TGCAGTTACAGGGGGCAAGAGACCCAGTACTTC.

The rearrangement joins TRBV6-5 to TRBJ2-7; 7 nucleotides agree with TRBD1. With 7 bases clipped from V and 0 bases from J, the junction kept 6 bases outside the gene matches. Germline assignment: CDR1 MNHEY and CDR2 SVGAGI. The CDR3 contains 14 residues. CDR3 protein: CASKRQGSSYEQYF. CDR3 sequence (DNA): TGTGCCAGCAAACGACAGGGCAGCTCCTACGAGCAGTACTTC.

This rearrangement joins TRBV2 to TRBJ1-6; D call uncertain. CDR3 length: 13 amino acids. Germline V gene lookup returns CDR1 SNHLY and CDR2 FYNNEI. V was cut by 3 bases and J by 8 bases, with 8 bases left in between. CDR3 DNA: TGTGCCAGCAGTGACTCCTTCGATTCACCCCTCCACTTT. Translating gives CASSDSFDSPLHF.

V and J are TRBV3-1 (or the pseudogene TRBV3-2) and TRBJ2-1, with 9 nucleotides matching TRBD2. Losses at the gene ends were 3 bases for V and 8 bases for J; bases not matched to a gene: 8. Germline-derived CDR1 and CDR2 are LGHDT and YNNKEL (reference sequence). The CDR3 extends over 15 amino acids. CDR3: CASSHWREGGDEQFF. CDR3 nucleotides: TGTGCCAGCAGCCACTGGCGGGAGGGGGGCGATGAGCAGTTCTTC.

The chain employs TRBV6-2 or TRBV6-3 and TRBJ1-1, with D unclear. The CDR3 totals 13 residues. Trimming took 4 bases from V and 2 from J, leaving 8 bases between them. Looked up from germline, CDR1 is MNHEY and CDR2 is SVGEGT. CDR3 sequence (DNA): TGTGCCAGCAGTTTTTGGCAAAACACTGAAGCTTTCTTT. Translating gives CASSFWQNTEAFF.

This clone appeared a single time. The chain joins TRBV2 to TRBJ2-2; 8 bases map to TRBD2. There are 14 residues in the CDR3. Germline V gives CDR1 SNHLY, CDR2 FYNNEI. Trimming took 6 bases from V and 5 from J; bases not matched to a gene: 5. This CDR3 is CASSGRGVTGELFF. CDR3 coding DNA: TGTGCCAGCAGCGGGAGGGGTGTGACCGGGGAGCTGTTTTTT.

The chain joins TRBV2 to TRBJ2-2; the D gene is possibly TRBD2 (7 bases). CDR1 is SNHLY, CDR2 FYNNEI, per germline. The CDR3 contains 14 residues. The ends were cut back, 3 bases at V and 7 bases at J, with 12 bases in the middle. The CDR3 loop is CASSEEGGYGELFF. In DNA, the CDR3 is TGTGCCAGCAGTGAGGAGGGGGGGTACGGGGAGCTGTTTTTT.

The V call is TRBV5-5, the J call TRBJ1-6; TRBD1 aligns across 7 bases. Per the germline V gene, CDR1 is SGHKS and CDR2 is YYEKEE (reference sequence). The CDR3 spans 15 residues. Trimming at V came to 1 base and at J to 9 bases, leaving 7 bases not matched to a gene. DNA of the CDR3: TGTGCCAGCAGCTTGAGGACAGGCTCGGCTTCACCCCTCCACTTT. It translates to CASSLRTGSASPLHF.

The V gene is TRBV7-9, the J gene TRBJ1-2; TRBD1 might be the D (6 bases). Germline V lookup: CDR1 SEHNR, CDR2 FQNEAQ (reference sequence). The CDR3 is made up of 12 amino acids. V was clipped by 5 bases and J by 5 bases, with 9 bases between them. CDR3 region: CASSPQGYGYTF. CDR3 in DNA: TGTGCCAGCAGCCCACAGGGTTATGGCTACACCTTC. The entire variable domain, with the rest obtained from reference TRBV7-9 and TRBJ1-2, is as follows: DTGVSQNPRHKITKRGQNVTFRCDPISEHNRLYWYRQTLGQGPEFLTYFQNEAQLEKSRLLSDRFSAERPKGSFSTLEIQRTEQGDSAMYLCASSPQGYGYTFGSGTRLTVV.

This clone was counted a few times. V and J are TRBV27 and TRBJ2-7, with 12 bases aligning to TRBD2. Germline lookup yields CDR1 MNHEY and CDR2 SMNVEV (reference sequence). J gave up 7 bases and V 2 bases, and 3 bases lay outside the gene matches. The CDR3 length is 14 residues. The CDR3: CASSLVTSGGEQYF. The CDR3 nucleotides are TGTGCCAGCAGTTTAGTGACTAGCGGGGGAGAGCAGTACTTC.

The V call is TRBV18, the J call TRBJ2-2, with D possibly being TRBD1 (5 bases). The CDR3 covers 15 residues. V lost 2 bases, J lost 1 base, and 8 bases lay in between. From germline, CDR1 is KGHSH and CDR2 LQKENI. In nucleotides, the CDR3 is TGTGCCAGCTCACCAGGGGCTTTGAACACCGGGGAGCTGTTTTTT. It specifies CASSPGALNTGELFF.

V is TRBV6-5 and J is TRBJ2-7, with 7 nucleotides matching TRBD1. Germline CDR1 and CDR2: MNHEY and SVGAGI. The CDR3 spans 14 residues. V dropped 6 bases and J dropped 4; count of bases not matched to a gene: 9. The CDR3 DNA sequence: TGTGCCAGCAGCTCGACAGGGAATCGGTACGAGCAGTACTTC. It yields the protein CASSSTGNRYEQYF.

The DNA of the CDR3 is TGTGCCAGCAGTTTTCGGGGGTCGGATCGCGAGCAGTACTTC. Its translation is CASSFRGSDREQYF. The chain is built from TRBV6-2 or TRBV6-3 and TRBJ2-7; D might be TRBD2 (6 bases). The CDR3 contains 14 residues. Between the trimmed V and J ends, which lost 4 bases and 6 bases, there was a span of 16 bases. Germline V gene sequence: CDR1 MNHEY, CDR2 SVGEGT.

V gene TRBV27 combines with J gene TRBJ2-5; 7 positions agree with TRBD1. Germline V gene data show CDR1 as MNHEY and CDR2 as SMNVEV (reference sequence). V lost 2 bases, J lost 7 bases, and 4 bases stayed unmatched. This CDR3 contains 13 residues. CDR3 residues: CASSLDRVGTQYF. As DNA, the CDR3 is TGTGCCAGCAGTTTAGACAGGGTGGGGACCCAGTACTTC.